Below, 14 T cell receptor beta chains from the same sample are listed, as sequenced in a study of blood T cell repertoires in COVID-19. Generated by immunoSEQ multiplex PCR, the TCRdb table keeps only in-frame clones and is missing some. This repertoire shows some 290,000 clones, 80% to 85% found once; its top ten account for over 2.5%. The sample comprised peripheral blood. Source of these receptors: a woman aged 60-70 years with active or convalescent COVID-19.

The chain joins TRBV6-2 or TRBV6-3 to TRBJ2-7; 7 bases match TRBD1. V was pared by 5 bases and J by 3 bases, with 10 bases of the junction left unmatched. The germline gives CDR1 MNHEY, CDR2 SVGEGT. CDR3 length equals 15 residues. The DNA for the CDR3 is TGTGCCAGCAGTCCGCCGGGACAGCACATCTACGAGCAGTACTTC. Translation: CASSPPGQHIYEQYF.

The table lists this clone with a count of one. The chain links TRBV3-1 (or the pseudogene TRBV3-2) to TRBJ2-7, with 7 bases lining up with TRBD2. J gave up 2 bases and V 4 bases, and 5 bases lay outside the gene matches. CDR3 length: 14 residues. CDR1 LGHDT and CDR2 YNNKEL come from the germline V gene (reference sequence). CDR3 region: CASSRGDYPYEQYF. CDR3 sequence (DNA): TGTGCCAGCAGCCGAGGGGACTACCCCTACGAGCAGTACTTC.

The CDR3 coding sequence is TGCGCCAGCAGCCAAGAGACGGGACTAGCGGTCTCCTACGAGCAGTACTTC. It specifies CASSQETGLAVSYEQYF. The gene calls are TRBV4-1 and TRBJ2-7; 11 bases line up with TRBD2. With V trimmed by 0 bases and J by 0 bases, 4 bases remained unmatched. CDR1 MGHRA and CDR2 YSYEKL come from the germline V gene. The CDR3 totals 17 residues.

The V call is TRBV6-5, the J call TRBJ1-2; weak D call: TRBD1 (5 bases). The CDR3 length is 13 residues. V lost 7 bases and J lost 6, with 15 bases in between. CDR1 is MNHEY, CDR2 SVGAGI, per germline. The CDR3 is CASTTGGVDGYTF. The CDR3 bases are TGTGCCAGCACCACGGGGGGGGTCGATGGCTACACCTTC.

The CDR3 sequence: CASSEWRNPGGEQYF. CDR3 nucleotide sequence: TGTGCCAGCAGTGAATGGAGGAATCCGGGAGGCGAGCAGTACTTC. The chain uses TRBV25-1 and TRBJ2-7; 7 nucleotides align to TRBD2. J lost 6 bases, V lost 1 base, and 9 bases had no gene match. The CDR3 consists of 15 residues. CDR1 is MGHDK, CDR2 SYGVNS, per germline.

This clone was observed a few times. The sample contains more than one DNA sequence encoding this CDR3. The V gene is TRBV3-1 (or the pseudogene TRBV3-2), the J gene TRBJ2-7; possible D gene TRBD1, 6 bases. CDR1 is LGHDT and CDR2 is YNNKEL in the germline V gene (reference sequence). Deletions cut 2 bases from V and 4 bases from J, with 9 bases between. The CDR3 loop spans 13 amino acids. The CDR3 spells CASSQSQGYEQYF. The CDR3 coding sequence is TGTGCCAGCAGCCAATCCCAGGGGTACGAGCAGTACTTC.

The chain employs TRBV7-9 and TRBJ1-1; maybe TRBD1 (5 bases). CDR1 is SEHNR, CDR2 FQNEAQ, per germline (reference sequence). This CDR3 has 12 residues. Trimming left V 1 base short and J 6 bases short, with 6 bases between. The CDR3 here is CASSLGTSEAFF. DNA of the CDR3: TGTGCCAGCAGCTTAGGGACATCTGAAGCTTTCTTT.

This clone occurred a few times. The chain uses TRBV5-5 and TRBJ2-2, with TRBD1 as a possible D gene (5 bases). CDR3 length equals 16 residues. Germline V CDR1 and CDR2: SGHKS, YYEKEE (reference sequence). Trimming took 1 base from V and 6 from J, leaving 16 bases between them. CDR3: CASSLNLAGSAGELFF. For the CDR3, the DNA is TGTGCCAGCAGCTTGAACTTGGCAGGGTCGGCCGGGGAGCTGTTTTTT.

The rearrangement joins TRBV5-1 to TRBJ1-4; 10 nucleotides agree with TRBD1. CDR3 length: 16 amino acids. Germline CDR1 and CDR2: SGHRS and YFSETQ. The ends lost 0 bases at V and 6 bases at J; junction bases unmatched: 5. The CDR3 DNA reads as TGCGCCAGCAGCTTGGTTGGGACAGGGGTTTATGAAAAACTGTTTTTT. It specifies CASSLVGTGVYEKLFF.

The chain employs TRBV5-1 and TRBJ2-1; 10 bases agree with TRBD2. The CDR3 has 16 amino acids. V shed 3 bases, J shed 4 bases, and the junction held 7 bases outside the gene matches. Looked up from germline, CDR1 is SGHRS and CDR2 is YFSETQ. The DNA for the CDR3 is TGCGCCAGCAGCTCTTCACTAGCGGGGAATTACAATGAGCAGTTCTTC. Encoded protein: CASSSSLAGNYNEQFF.

The chain carries TRBV2 and TRBJ2-6, with 10 bases identical to TRBD1. The germline V gene encodes CDR1 SNHLY and CDR2 FYNNEI. With 8 bases clipped from V and 8 bases from J, the junction kept 15 bases outside the gene matches. This CDR3 is 17 amino acids long. CDR3: CASGRQGAKTQSNVLTF. Here the CDR3 DNA reads TGTGCCAGCGGTAGACAGGGGGCGAAAACTCAGTCCAACGTCCTGACTTTC.

The chain recombines TRBV3-1 (or the pseudogene TRBV3-2) with TRBJ2-1; D may be TRBD2 (6 bases). The CDR3 consists of 15 residues. Germline lookup yields CDR1 LGHDT and CDR2 YNNKEL (reference sequence). Trimming stripped 1 base from V and 4 bases from J, with 11 bases between. The CDR3 nucleotides are TGTGCCAGCAGCCAAGTGGGCGGGGATTACAATGAGCAGTTCTTC. This encodes CASSQVGGDYNEQFF.

V usage is TRBV7-9 and J usage is TRBJ1-2; 8 bases align to TRBD1. The junction had 5 bases not matched to a gene; V was cut back by 5 bases and J by 3 bases. The CDR3 has 14 residues. Germline-derived CDR1 and CDR2 are SEHNR and FQNEAQ (reference sequence). This CDR3 is CASSLQGVHYGYTF. CDR3 coding DNA: TGTGCCAGCAGCCTACAGGGGGTTCACTATGGCTACACCTTC.

This chain uses TRBV12-5 with TRBJ2-1; 8 nucleotides line up with TRBD1. The CDR3 is 15 residues long. The junction had 8 bases not matched to a gene; V was cut back by 6 bases and J by 4 bases. Per the germline V gene, CDR1 is LGHNT and CDR2 is FRNRAP. The CDR3 here is CASGLGQGPYNEQFF. The CDR3 DNA follows: TGTGCTAGTGGCCTCGGACAGGGCCCTTACAATGAGCAGTTCTTC.